These T cell receptor beta chains were read from a single sample in a study of shared clonotypes between healthy human individuals. Produced via immunoSEQ multiplex PCR; TCRdb's table is partial and in-frame only. This sample has about 2.3 million clones, with 92% found just once. Source material: naive CD4+ T cells from PBMCs. These receptors came from a man aged 18 to 29 in good health. Some clones in this sample may be carry-over from other donors' samples. CDR3s include the opening cysteine and the closing phenylalanine or tryptophan. D genes are given only for firm matches. Some rows mark clone size as missing; the rest say once, few, many or name a class of expanded clone.

V gene	J gene	D gene	clone size	CDR3 DNA	CDR3 protein
TRBV28	TRBJ1-2	NA	NA	TGTGCCAGCAGAGAAGGGAACTATGGCTACACCTTC	CASREGNYGYTF
TRBV6-6	TRBJ2-4	TRBD1	NA	TGTGCCAGCAGTTACCTCGGACAGGGGGGGAACATTCAGTACTTC	CASSYLGQGGNIQYF
TRBV4-1	TRBJ1-2	NA	NA	TGCGCCAGCAGAGACTTAGTAAGGGACTATGGCTACACCTTC	CASRDLVRDYGYTF
TRBV30	TRBJ1-2	NA	NA	TGTGCCTGGAGTGTACTCCCACGGCCAGGACGAAATGGCTACACCTTC	CAWSVLPRPGRNGYTF
TRBV27	TRBJ2-7	NA	NA	TGTGCCAGCGGCTTACGGGGGCTATACGAGCAGTACTTC	CASGLRGLYEQYF
TRBV15	TRBJ2-5	NA	NA	TGTGCCACCAGCAGAGATTACGGGAGTGGGGAGACCCAGTACTTC	CATSRDYGSGETQYF
TRBV13	TRBJ2-2	NA	NA	TGTGCCAGCGGGAGAGGGGGCACCGGGGAGCTGTTTTTT	CASGRGGTGELFF
TRBV7-8	TRBJ1-1	NA	NA	TGTGCCAGCAGCTCCCGAGGGGTCAAGAAGCGGAACACTGAAGCTTTCTTT	CASSSRGVKKRNTEAFF
TRBV5-1	TRBJ2-5	TRBD2	NA	TGCGCCAGCAGCCCCGGACTAGCGGGGGAAGAGACCCAGTACTTC	CASSPGLAGEETQYF
TRBV18	TRBJ1-4	TRBD1	once	TGTGCCAGCTCACGGTCAGGGGGCGTGAGTGAAAAACTGTTTTTT	CASSRSGGVSEKLFF
TRBV7-2	TRBJ2-2	NA	NA	TGTGCCAGCAGCTTCCCCTCCGGGACTTCTTTCTCCGGGGAGCTGTTTTTT	CASSFPSGTSFSGELFF
TRBV5-4	TRBJ1-1	TRBD1	NA	TGTGCCAGCAGCCCCTTAGGACAGGCTGAAGCTTTCTTT	CASSPLGQAEAFF
TRBV7-8	TRBJ2-7	TRBD1	NA	TGTGCCAGCAGCCCTTGGACAGGAACACAGTACTTC	CASSPWTGTQYF
TRBV6-6	TRBJ2-5	NA	NA	TGTGCCAGCAGCGGAGCTAGCGCAGAAGAGACCCAGTACTTC	CASSGASAEETQYF
TRBV18	TRBJ2-1	NA	NA	TGTGCCAGCTCACCACGGCGGGATGTCGGTGAGCAGTTCTTC	CASSPRRDVGEQFF
TRBV21-1	TRBJ1-1	NA	once	TGTGCCAGCAGCAATCCTGTAGGGGGGGGCTGGTATAGTGGCACTGAAGCTTTCTTT	CASSNPVGGGWYSGTEAFF
TRBV7-3	TRBJ2-1	TRBD2	NA	TGTGCCAGCAGCTCCCCGGCCCCAACGGGAGGCCCCTACAATGAGCAGTTCTTC	CASSSPAPTGGPYNEQFF
TRBV18	TRBJ2-2	TRBD1	NA	TGTGCCAGCCCGAAACCCCGGGGCGTACAGGGGTGGGCCGGGGAGCTGTTTTTT	CASPKPRGVQGWAGELFF
TRBV7-8	TRBJ1-3	NA	once	TGTGCCAGCAGCTTAAGGGCAGCTACGGGTGGAAACACCATATATTTT	CASSLRAATGGNTIYF
TRBV7-8	TRBJ1-2	TRBD1	NA	TGTGCCAGCACCCCGGGGCAGGGGGCTGGCTACACCTTC	CASTPGQGAGYTF
TRBV2	TRBJ2-7	NA	NA	TGTGCCAGCAGCTATGACAGCCCCTATAGCTCCTACGAGCAGTACTTC	CASSYDSPYSSYEQYF
TRBV7-2	TRBJ1-3	TRBD1	NA	TGTGCCAGCAGCCTGACAGGGATCGGAAACACCATATATTTT	CASSLTGIGNTIYF
TRBV6-5	TRBJ2-1	NA	few	TGTGCGTCCCAACGGAACAATGAGCAGTTCTTC	CASQRNNEQFF
TRBV6-1	TRBJ1-5	NA	NA	TGTGCCATCAAAACAGGGTGGGGCCAGCCCCAGCATTTT	CAIKTGWGQPQHF
TRBV11-2	TRBJ2-1	NA	once	TGTGCCAGCGGCCGCGGTGGCAATGAGCAGTTCTTC	CASGRGGNEQFF
TRBV7-9	TRBJ2-7	NA	NA	TGTGCCAGCAGCCTCATAGGGAGGCACTACGAGCAGTACTTC	CASSLIGRHYEQYF
TRBV7-2	TRBJ2-1	TRBD2	NA	TGTGCCAGCAGCTTAGGACTAGCGGGGTACAATGAGCAGTTCTTC	CASSLGLAGYNEQFF
TRBV29-1	TRBJ2-1	NA	NA	TGCAGCGTGGGGGGTCTAGATGAGCAGTTCTTC	CSVGGLDEQFF
TRBV5-1	TRBJ1-1	NA	few	TGCGCCAGCAGCCCCAGACAGAACACTGAAGCTTTCTTT	CASSPRQNTEAFF
TRBV7-9	TRBJ1-1	NA	few	TGTGCCAGCAGCGTAGGGCCTGAAGCTTTCTTT	CASSVGPEAFF
TRBV5-1	TRBJ2-7	TRBD2	NA	TGCGCCAGCAGCTTGTTACTAGCGGGAGGGATTCAGTACTTC	CASSLLLAGGIQYF
TRBV6-5	TRBJ2-1	TRBD1	once	TGTGCCAGCAGGAAGCCGGGACAGGGTTCGAGTGAGCAGTTCTTC	CASRKPGQGSSEQFF
TRBV28	TRBJ1-4	NA	NA	TGTGCCAGCAGTTTCCCAGGACTAGGGGAAAAACTGTTTTTT	CASSFPGLGEKLFF
TRBV6-6	TRBJ1-6	NA	NA	TGTGCCAGCAGTTACTCACGCCTTTCACCCCTCCACTTT	CASSYSRLSPLHF
TRBV9	TRBJ1-2	NA	NA	TGTGCCAGCAGCCCGAATTGGGGGGGAGCTAACTATGGCTACACCTTC	CASSPNWGGANYGYTF
TRBV5-1	TRBJ1-1	TRBD1	NA	TGCGCCAGCAGCACCAGGACAGGACGGGGCACTGAAGCTTTCTTT	CASSTRTGRGTEAFF
TRBV6-6	TRBJ1-3	NA	NA	TGTGCCAGCAGTTACAGGCCGCGCGATGGAAACACCATATATTTT	CASSYRPRDGNTIYF
TRBV19	TRBJ1-4	NA	NA	TGTGCCAGTAGTCCCCGAAGGGGGTCGAGTGAAAAACTGTTTTTT	CASSPRRGSSEKLFF
TRBV9	TRBJ2-1	NA	NA	TGTGCCAGCAGCGGGGTCCGGGAGAGCTCCTACAATGAGCAGTTCTTC	CASSGVRESSYNEQFF
TRBV28	TRBJ2-7	NA	NA	TGTGCCAGCAGCCACGTGAGGGGGTCCTACGAGCAGTACTTC	CASSHVRGSYEQYF
TRBV21-1	TRBJ2-5	NA	NA	TGTGCCAGAGGGACAGAAGCCCAAGAGACCCAGTACTTC	CARGTEAQETQYF
TRBV11-2	TRBJ2-5	TRBD2	NA	TGTGCCAGCAGCTTAGGGCGGACTAGCGGGAGAGAGACCCAGTACTTC	CASSLGRTSGRETQYF
TRBV29-1	TRBJ1-2	TRBD1	NA	TGCAGCGTTGAAGACTCGGGTAGTAGGGGGCGCGATTTGAGACACTATGGCTACACCTTC	CSVEDSGSRGRDLRHYGYTF
TRBV7-2	TRBJ2-1	TRBD1	NA	TGTGCCAGCAGCTGGGACAGGTACAATGAGCAGTTCTTC	CASSWDRYNEQFF
TRBV9	TRBJ2-5	NA	NA	TGTGCCAGCAGCGTCGGTCCAGCGGCCCAAGAGACCCAGTACTTC	CASSVGPAAQETQYF
TRBV5-1	TRBJ2-1	NA	NA	TGCGCCAGCAGCTTGGATACAACTACCTACAATGAGCAGTTCTTC	CASSLDTTTYNEQFF
TRBV27	TRBJ2-7	NA	NA	TGTGCCAGCAGCCCAGCGGGCGCTGGATCCTACGAGCAGTACTTC	CASSPAGAGSYEQYF
TRBV7-2	TRBJ2-7	NA	NA	TGTGCCAGCAGCTCATTCTCATCAATCTACGAGCAGTACTTC	CASSSFSSIYEQYF
TRBV5-1	TRBJ1-5	NA	few	TGCGCCAGCAGCTTGGACAGGGCTAATCAGCCCCAGCATTTT	CASSLDRANQPQHF
TRBV29-1	TRBJ2-3	TRBD1	NA	TGCAGCGCAACGGACAGGGGAAGAACAGATACGCAGTATTTT	CSATDRGRTDTQYF
TRBV28	TRBJ2-3	TRBD1	NA	TGTGCCAGCAGTATCACAGGGGAATCCAGCACAGATACGCAGTATTTT	CASSITGESSTDTQYF
TRBV27	TRBJ2-2	NA	NA	TGTGCCAGCAGCCCCACGGAAGGGGGAACCGGGGAGCTGTTTTTT	CASSPTEGGTGELFF
TRBV11-2	TRBJ2-7	TRBD2	NA	TGTGCCAGCAGCCCTCAGGGACTAGCATCCTACGAGCAGTACTTC	CASSPQGLASYEQYF
TRBV5-4	TRBJ1-2	TRBD1	NA	TGTGCCAGCAGCACGGCCGTTGGACAGGGATTTCTTGGCTACACCTTC	CASSTAVGQGFLGYTF